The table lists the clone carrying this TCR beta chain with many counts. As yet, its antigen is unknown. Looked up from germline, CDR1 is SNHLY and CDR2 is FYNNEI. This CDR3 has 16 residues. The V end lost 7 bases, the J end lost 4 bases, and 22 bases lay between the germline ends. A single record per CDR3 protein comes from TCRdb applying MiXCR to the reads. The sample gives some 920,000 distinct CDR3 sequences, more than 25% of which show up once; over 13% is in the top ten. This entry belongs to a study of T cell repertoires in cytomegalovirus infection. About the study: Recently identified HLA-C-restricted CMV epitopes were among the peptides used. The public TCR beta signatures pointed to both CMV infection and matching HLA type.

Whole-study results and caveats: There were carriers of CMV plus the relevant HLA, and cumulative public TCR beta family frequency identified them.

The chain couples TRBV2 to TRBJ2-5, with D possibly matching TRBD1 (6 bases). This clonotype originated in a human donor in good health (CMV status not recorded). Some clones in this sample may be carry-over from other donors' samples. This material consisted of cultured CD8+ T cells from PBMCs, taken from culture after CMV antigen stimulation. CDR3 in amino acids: CASTGRQASGSETQYF. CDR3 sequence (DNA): TGTGCCAGCACAGGAAGACAGGCTTCGGGATCAGAGACCCAGTACTTC.